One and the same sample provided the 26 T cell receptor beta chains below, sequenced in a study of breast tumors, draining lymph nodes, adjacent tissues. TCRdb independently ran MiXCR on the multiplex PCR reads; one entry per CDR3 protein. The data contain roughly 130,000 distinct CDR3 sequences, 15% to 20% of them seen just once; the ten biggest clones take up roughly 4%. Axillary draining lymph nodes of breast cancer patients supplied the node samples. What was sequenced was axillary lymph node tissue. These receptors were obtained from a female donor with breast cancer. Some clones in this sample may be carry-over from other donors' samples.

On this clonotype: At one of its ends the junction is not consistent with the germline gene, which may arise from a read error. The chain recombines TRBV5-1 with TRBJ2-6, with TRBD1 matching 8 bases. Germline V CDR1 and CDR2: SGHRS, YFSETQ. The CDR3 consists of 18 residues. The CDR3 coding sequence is TGCGCCAGCAGCTTAACAGGGGGACCCAGCTCTAGGGCCAACGTCCTGACTTTC. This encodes CASSLTGGPSSRANVLTF.

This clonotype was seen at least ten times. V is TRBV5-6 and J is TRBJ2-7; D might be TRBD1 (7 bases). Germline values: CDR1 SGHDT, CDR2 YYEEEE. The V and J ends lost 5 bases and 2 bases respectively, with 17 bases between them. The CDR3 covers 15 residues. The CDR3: CASSRGGGGPYEQYF. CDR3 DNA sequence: TGTGCCAGCAGTCGAGGTGGAGGGGGCCCCTACGAGCAGTACTTC.

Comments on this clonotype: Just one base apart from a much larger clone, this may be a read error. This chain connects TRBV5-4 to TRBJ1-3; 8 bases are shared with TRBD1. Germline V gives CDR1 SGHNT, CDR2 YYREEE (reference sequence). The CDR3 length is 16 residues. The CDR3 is CASSLQGVISGNTTYF. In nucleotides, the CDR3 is TGTGCCAGCAGCTTACAGGGGGTAATCTCTGGAAACACCACATATTTT.

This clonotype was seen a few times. The DNA of the CDR3 is TGTGCCAGCATTTTTTTAGCGGGGCGGAACAATGAGCAGTTCTTC. Amino acid sequence: CASIFLAGRNNEQFF. The chain couples TRBV2 to TRBJ2-1; 8 positions agree with TRBD2. J gave up 5 bases and V 7 bases, and 10 bases lay outside the gene matches. Germline V gene sequence: CDR1 SNHLY, CDR2 FYNNEI. CDR3 length: 15 amino acids.

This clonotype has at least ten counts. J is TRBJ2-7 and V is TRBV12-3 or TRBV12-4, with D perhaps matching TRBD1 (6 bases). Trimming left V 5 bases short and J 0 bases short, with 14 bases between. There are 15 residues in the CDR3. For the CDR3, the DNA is TGTGCCAGCAGTCTCTACCAGGACAGCTCCTACGAGCAGTACTTC. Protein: CASSLYQDSSYEQYF.

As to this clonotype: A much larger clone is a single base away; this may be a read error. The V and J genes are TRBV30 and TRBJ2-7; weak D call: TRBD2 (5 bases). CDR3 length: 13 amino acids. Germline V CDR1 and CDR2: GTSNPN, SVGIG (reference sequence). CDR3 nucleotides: TGTGCCTGGAGCTTGGGGTCAGACTACGGGCAGTACTTC. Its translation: CAWSLGSDYGQYF.

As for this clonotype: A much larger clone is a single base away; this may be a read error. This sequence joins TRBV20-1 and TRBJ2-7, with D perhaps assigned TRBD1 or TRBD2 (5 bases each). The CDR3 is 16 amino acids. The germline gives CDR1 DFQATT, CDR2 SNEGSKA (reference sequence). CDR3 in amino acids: CGASPTVRGGPYEQYF. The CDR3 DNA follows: TGCGGTGCTAGTCCTACCGTTCGGGGCGGTCCCTACGAGCAGTACTTC.

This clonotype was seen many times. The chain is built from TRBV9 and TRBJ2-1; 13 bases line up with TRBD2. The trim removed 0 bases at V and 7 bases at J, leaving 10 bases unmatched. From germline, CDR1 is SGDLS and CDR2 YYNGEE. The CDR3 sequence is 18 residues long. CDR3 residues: CASSVGTSGRTGLNEQFF. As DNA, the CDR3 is TGTGCCAGCAGCGTAGGGACTAGCGGGAGAACGGGCCTTAATGAGCAGTTCTTC. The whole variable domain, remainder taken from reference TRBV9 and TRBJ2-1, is DSGVTQTPKHLITATGQRVTLRCSPRSGDLSVYWYQQSLDQGLQFLIQYYNGEERAKGNILERFSAQQFPDLHSELNLSSLELGDSALYFCASSVGTSGRTGLNEQFFGPGTRLTVL.

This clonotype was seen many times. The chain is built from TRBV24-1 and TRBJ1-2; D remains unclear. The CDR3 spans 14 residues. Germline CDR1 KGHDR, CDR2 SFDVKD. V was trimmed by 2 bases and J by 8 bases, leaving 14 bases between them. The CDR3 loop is CATSDSAGGLGYTF. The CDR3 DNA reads TGTGCCACCAGTGATTCGGCAGGCGGCTTGGGCTACACCTTC.

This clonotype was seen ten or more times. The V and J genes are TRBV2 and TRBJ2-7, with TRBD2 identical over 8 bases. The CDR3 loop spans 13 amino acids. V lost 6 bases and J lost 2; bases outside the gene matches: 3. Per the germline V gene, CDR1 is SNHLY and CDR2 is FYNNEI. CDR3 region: CASRAGETYEQYF. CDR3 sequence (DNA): TGTGCCAGCAGAGCGGGAGAGACCTACGAGCAGTACTTC.

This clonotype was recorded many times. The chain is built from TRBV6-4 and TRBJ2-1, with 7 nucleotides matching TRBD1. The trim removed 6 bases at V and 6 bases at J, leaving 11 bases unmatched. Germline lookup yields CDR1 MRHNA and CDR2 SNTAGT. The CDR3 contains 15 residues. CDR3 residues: CASRNRTGSGNEQFF. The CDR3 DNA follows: TGTGCCAGCAGAAATCGGACAGGCTCGGGCAATGAGCAGTTCTTC.

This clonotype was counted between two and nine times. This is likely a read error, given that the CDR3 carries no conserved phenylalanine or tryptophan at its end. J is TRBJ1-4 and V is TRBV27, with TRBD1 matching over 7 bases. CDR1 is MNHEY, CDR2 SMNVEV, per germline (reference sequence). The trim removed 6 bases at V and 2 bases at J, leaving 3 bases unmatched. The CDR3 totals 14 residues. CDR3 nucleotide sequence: TGTGCCAGCAGCCCGACAGGGACTAATGAAAAACTGTTTCTT. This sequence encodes CASSPTGTNEKLFL.

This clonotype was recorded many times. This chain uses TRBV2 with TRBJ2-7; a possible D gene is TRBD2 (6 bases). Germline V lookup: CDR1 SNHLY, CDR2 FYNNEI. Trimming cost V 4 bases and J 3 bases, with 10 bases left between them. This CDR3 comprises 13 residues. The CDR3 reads CASSANSGYEQYF. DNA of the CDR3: TGTGCCAGCAGTGCGAATAGCGGCTACGAGCAGTACTTC.

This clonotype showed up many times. CDR3 sequence: CSARPEESYEQYF. For the CDR3, the DNA is TGCAGTGCTAGACCGGAGGAATCCTACGAGCAGTACTTC. The chain carries TRBV20-1 and TRBJ2-7; possibly TRBD2 for D (5 bases). The CDR3 is 13 residues long. V lost 2 bases, J lost 1 base, and 9 bases lay in between. Germline CDR1 is DFQATT and CDR2 is SNEGSKA (reference sequence).

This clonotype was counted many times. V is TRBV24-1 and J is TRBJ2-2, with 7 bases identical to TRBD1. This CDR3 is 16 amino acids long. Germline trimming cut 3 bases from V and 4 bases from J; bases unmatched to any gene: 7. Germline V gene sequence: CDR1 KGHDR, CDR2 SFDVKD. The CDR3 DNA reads TGTGCCACCAGTGATGAGACAGGGTACTTCACCGGGGAGCTGTTTTTT. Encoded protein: CATSDETGYFTGELFF.

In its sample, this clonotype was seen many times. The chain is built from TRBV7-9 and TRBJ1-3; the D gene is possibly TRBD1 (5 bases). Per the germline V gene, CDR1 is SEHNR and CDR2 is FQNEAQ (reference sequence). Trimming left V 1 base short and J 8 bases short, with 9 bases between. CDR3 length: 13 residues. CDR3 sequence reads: CASSLVGPDTIYF. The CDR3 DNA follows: TGTGCCAGCAGCTTAGTGGGGCCGGACACCATATATTTT.

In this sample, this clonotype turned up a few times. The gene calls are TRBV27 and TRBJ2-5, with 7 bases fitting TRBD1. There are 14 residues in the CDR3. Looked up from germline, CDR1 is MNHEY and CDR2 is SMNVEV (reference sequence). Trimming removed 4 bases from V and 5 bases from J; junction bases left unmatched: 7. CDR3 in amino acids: CASSYTGARETQYF. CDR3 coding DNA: TGTGCCAGCAGTTATACAGGGGCGCGGGAGACCCAGTACTTC.

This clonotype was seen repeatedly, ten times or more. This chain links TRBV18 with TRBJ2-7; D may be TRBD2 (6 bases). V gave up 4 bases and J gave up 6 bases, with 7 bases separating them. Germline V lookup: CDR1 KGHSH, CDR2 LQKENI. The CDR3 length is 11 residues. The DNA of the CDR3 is TGTGCCAGCTCACTTAGCGGCGAGCAGTACTTC. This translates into CASSLSGEQYF.

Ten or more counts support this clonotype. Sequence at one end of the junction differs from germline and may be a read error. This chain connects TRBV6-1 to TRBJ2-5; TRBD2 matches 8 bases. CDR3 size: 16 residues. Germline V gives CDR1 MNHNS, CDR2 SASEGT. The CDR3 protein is CASSEAPSGPQETRYF. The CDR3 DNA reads TGTGCCAGCAGTGAAGCGCCTAGCGGGCCTCAAGAGACCCGGTACTTC.

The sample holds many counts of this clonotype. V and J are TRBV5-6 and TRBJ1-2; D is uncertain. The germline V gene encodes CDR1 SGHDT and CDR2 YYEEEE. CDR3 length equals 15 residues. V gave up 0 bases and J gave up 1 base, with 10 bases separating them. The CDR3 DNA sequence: TGTGCCAGCAGCTTGGACGAAGAAAATAACTATGGCTACACCTTC. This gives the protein CASSLDEENNYGYTF.

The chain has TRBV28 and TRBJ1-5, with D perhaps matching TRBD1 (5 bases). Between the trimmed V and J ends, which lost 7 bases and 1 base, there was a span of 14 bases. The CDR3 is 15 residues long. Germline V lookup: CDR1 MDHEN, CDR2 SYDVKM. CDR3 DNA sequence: TGTGCCAGCAAAATCCGCCGGACAAGCAATCAGCCCCAGCATTTT. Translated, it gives CASKIRRTSNQPQHF.

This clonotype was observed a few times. The CDR3 DNA follows: TGTGCCAGCAGTGCAACAGGGAGTGAAAAACTGTTTTTT. Encoded protein: CASSATGSEKLFF. V gene TRBV6-1 combines with J gene TRBJ1-4; tentatively, D is TRBD1 (6 bases). Germline V gene lookup returns CDR1 MNHNS and CDR2 SASEGT. The CDR3 contains 13 residues. The V end was cut by 4 bases, the J end by 7 bases, with 10 bases between.

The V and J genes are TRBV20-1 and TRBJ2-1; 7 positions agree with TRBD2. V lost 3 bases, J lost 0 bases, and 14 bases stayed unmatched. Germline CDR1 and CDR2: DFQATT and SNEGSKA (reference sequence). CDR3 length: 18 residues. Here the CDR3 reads CSASGGLGEASSYNEQFF. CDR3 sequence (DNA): TGCAGTGCTAGTGGCGGACTAGGAGAAGCGAGCTCCTACAATGAGCAGTTCTTC.

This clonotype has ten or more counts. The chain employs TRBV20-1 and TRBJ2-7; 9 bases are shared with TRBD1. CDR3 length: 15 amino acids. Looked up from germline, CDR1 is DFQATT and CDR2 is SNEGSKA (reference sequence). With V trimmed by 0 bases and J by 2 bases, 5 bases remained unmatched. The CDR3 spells CSARETGQGTYEQYF. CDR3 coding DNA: TGCAGTGCTAGAGAAACGGGACAGGGAACCTACGAGCAGTACTTC.

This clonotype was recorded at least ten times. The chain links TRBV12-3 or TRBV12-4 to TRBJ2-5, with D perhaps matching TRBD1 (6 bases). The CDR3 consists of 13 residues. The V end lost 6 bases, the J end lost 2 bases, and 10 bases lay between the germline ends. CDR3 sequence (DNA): TGTGCCAGCAGGAGACAGGTACAAGAGACCCAGTACTTC. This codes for CASRRQVQETQYF.

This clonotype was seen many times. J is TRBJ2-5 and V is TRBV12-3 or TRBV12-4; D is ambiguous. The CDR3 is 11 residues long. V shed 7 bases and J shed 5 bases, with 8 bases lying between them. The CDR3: CASKKVETQYF. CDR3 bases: TGTGCCAGCAAGAAAGTGGAGACCCAGTACTTC.